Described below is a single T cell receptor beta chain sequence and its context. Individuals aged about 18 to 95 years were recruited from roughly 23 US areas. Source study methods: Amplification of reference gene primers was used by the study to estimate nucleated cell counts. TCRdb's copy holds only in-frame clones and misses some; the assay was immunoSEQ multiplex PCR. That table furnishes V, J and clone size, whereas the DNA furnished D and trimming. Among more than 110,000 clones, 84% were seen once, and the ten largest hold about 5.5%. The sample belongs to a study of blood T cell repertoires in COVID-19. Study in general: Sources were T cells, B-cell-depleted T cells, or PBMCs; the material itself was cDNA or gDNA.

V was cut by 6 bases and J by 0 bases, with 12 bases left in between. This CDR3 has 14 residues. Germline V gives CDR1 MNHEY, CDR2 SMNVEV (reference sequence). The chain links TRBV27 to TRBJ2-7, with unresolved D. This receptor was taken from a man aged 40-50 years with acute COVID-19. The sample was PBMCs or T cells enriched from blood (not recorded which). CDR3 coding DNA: TGTGCCAGCAGGCGACATCGAAGCTCCTACGAGCAGTACTTC. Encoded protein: CASRRHRSSYEQYF.